In this sample, the clone carrying this T cell receptor beta chain turned up once. Antigen unknown. Assay used: immunoSEQ multiplex PCR; TCRdb lists only in-frame clones, some missing. The sample carries 2,500,000 or so clones, more than 80% recorded once. This record belongs to a study of shared clonotypes between healthy human individuals. About the research overall: Three CD4 naive, three CD4 memory, two CD8 naive and one CD8 memory plate were used per donor. Overall study results and limits: The rarefaction results pointed to incomplete sorted-subset sequencing despite large depth.

Everyone who donated was a Caucasian adult who lived in Nashville, Tennessee. Trimming cost V 5 bases and J 6 bases, with 9 bases left between them. The CDR3 contains 12 residues. CDR1 and CDR2 (germline): SEHNR, FQNEAQ (reference sequence). Sequenced sample: naive CD4+ T cells sorted from blood. Described subset: CD45RA+ positively selected. The chain combines TRBV7-9 with TRBJ2-3; D gene unclear. This TCR derives from a man aged 18-30 years in good health. CDR3 loop: CASSASMDTQYF. The DNA for the CDR3 is TGTGCCAGCAGCGCCTCTATGGATACGCAGTATTTT.